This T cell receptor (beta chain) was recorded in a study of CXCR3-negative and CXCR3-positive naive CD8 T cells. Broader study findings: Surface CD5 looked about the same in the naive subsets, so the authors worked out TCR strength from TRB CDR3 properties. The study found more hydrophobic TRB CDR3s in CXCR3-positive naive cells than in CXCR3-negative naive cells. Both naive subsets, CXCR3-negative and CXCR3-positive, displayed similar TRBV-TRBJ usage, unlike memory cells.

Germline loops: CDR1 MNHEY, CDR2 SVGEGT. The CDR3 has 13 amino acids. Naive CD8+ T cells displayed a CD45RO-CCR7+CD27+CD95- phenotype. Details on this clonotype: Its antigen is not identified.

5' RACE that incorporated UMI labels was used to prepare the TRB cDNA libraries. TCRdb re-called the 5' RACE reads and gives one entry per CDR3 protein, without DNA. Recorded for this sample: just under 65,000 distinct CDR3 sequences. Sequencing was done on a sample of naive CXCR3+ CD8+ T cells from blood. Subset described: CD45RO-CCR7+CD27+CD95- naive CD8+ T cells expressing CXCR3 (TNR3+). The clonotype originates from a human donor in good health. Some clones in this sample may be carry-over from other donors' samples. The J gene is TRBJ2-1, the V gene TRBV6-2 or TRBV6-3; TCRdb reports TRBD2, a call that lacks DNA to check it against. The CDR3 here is CASSYRAGNEQFF.